The rows below give T cell receptor beta chains drawn from one sample of a study of T cell responses to AZD1222 COVID-19 vaccine. The assay was immunoSEQ multiplex PCR, and TCRdb's table has in-frame clones only and misses some. The sample has some 150,000 clones, around nine tenths seen once. The sequencing here drew on peripheral blood, taken on day 0 of AZD1222 vaccination. The receptors shown here come from an adult in good health. Each CDR3 is given with its conserved first and last residue. The order of the fields is V gene, clone size, D gene, J gene, CDR3 DNA, CDR3 protein. D genes are given only for firm matches. Size is omitted from some rows. Given values are once, few, many or a class for expanded clones.

V: TRBV11-3
size: NA
D: NA
J: TRBJ2-1
DNA: TGTGCCAGCAGCCCCTCCGCGTCCACGGGTGAGCAGTTCTTC
CDR3: CASSPSASTGEQFF

V: TRBV7-9
size: NA
D: NA
J: TRBJ1-1
DNA: TGTGCCAGCAGCTTCCTTGGGGCTGAAGCTTTCTTT
CDR3: CASSFLGAEAFF

V: TRBV19
size: NA
D: NA
J: TRBJ1-2
DNA: TGTGCCAGCTCGCTACGACAGGCCCCCCGCGGCTACACCTTC
CDR3: CASSLRQAPRGYTF

V: TRBV7-2
size: NA
D: NA
J: TRBJ2-1
DNA: TGTGCCAGCAGCTTAGCGGGGGGGGCAGGGCAGTTCTTC
CDR3: CASSLAGGAGQFF

V: TRBV6-4
size: few
D: NA
J: TRBJ2-2
DNA: TGTGCCAGCAGTGAACGGCACACCGGGGAGCTGTTTTTT
CDR3: CASSERHTGELFF

V: TRBV18
size: NA
D: NA
J: TRBJ2-5
DNA: TGTGCCAGCTCACCCCCCCAGGGGCGCGGAGGGGAGACCCAGTACTTC
CDR3: CASSPPQGRGGETQYF

V: TRBV12-3/TRBV12-4
size: NA
D: NA
J: TRBJ1-3
DNA: TGTGCCAGCAGTTTAGGTGGAAACACCATATATTTT
CDR3: CASSLGGNTIYF

V: TRBV6-5
size: NA
D: TRBD1
J: TRBJ2-3
DNA: TGTGCCAGCAGGGACGGACAGGGCACAGATACGCAGTATTTT
CDR3: CASRDGQGTDTQYF

V: TRBV11-2
size: NA
D: NA
J: TRBJ1-2
DNA: TGTGCCAGCAGCTTAATTCGAAGGGAGGCCTATGGCTACACCTTC
CDR3: CASSLIRREAYGYTF

V: TRBV7-2
size: NA
D: NA
J: TRBJ1-5
DNA: TGTGCCAGCAGCTGGAACAGGGATCGGCCCCAGCATTTT
CDR3: CASSWNRDRPQHF

V: TRBV11-2
size: NA
D: NA
J: TRBJ2-5
DNA: TGTGCCAGCAGCTTAGGGGCTACTCCAGAGACCCAGTACTTC
CDR3: CASSLGATPETQYF

V: TRBV6-5
size: NA
D: TRBD1
J: TRBJ1-1
DNA: TGTGCCAGCAGTACACGACAGGGGTTGAACACTGAAGCTTTCTTT
CDR3: CASSTRQGLNTEAFF

V: TRBV6-5
size: NA
D: TRBD1
J: TRBJ2-7
DNA: TGTGCCAGCAGCCTTCTCCGGGACAGCTACGAGCAGTACTTC
CDR3: CASSLLRDSYEQYF

V: TRBV15
size: NA
D: NA
J: TRBJ2-6
DNA: TGTGCCACCAGCAGAGATCGTCAGGCCTTCTCTGGGGCCAACGTCCTGACTTTC
CDR3: CATSRDRQAFSGANVLTF

V: TRBV18
size: NA
D: TRBD1
J: TRBJ1-2
DNA: TGTGCCAGCTCACCTCTCCTGTCAGGGGGCGCGACCGGCTATGGCTACACCTTC
CDR3: CASSPLLSGGATGYGYTF

V: TRBV10-3
size: NA
D: TRBD2
J: TRBJ2-1
DNA: TGTGCCATCAGTGAAATAACCGGGACTAGCGGGAAGTTCTTC
CDR3: CAISEITGTSGKFF

V: TRBV28
size: few
D: TRBD2
J: TRBJ2-2
DNA: TGTGCCAGCAGTTTTGTTGGGGGGGCCGGGGAGCTGTTTTTT
CDR3: CASSFVGGAGELFF

V: TRBV11-2
size: NA
D: TRBD2
J: TRBJ2-3
DNA: TGTGCCAGCAATTATCGTAGCGGGTTTAGCACAGATACGCAGTATTTT
CDR3: CASNYRSGFSTDTQYF

V: TRBV6-5
size: NA
D: NA
J: TRBJ1-2
DNA: TGTGCCAGCTCCCTGGGAGGTTCGGATGGCTACACCTTC
CDR3: CASSLGGSDGYTF

V: TRBV7-2
size: NA
D: TRBD1
J: TRBJ1-1
DNA: TGTGCCAGCAGCTTGGGACAGGGAAACACTGAAGCTTTCTTT
CDR3: CASSLGQGNTEAFF

V: TRBV7-9
size: NA
D: NA
J: TRBJ2-4
DNA: TGTGCCAGCAGCCCTGCCGAGAGAGGGACACAGCGTTTC
CDR3: CASSPAERGTQRF

V: TRBV10-3
size: NA
D: NA
J: TRBJ2-7
DNA: TGTGCCATCACCCGGACCGGTTCTTACGAGCAGTACTTC
CDR3: CAITRTGSYEQYF

V: TRBV6-4
size: NA
D: TRBD1
J: TRBJ1-1
DNA: TGTGCCAGCAGCCCGGGACAGGAGAACACTGAAGCTTTCTTT
CDR3: CASSPGQENTEAFF

V: TRBV19
size: NA
D: NA
J: TRBJ1-3
DNA: TGTGCCAGTAGTAAGACCGTTCTGGGCTCTGGAAACACCATATATTTT
CDR3: CASSKTVLGSGNTIYF

V: TRBV10-1
size: NA
D: TRBD1
J: TRBJ2-7
DNA: TGCGCCAGCAGTGCACAGGGGGCGACCTACGAGCAGTACTTC
CDR3: CASSAQGATYEQYF

V: TRBV30
size: NA
D: NA
J: TRBJ1-2
DNA: TGTGCCTGGACTAGACCCAATGGCTACACCTTC
CDR3: CAWTRPNGYTF

V: TRBV29-1
size: once
D: NA
J: TRBJ2-5
DNA: TGCAGCGCCAGGGGGGAAGTACAAGAGACCCAGTACTTC
CDR3: CSARGEVQETQYF

V: TRBV7-9
size: NA
D: NA
J: TRBJ2-3
DNA: TGTGCCAGCAGCTTAGCGCTCAGGAGTACAGATACGCAGTATTTT
CDR3: CASSLALRSTDTQYF

V: TRBV19
size: NA
D: NA
J: TRBJ1-5
DNA: TGTGCCAGTAGTATAGATGGCACCGCTAAGGCGACTCCAAATCAGCCCCAGCATTTT
CDR3: CASSIDGTAKATPNQPQHF

V: TRBV7-9
size: NA
D: NA
J: TRBJ2-1
DNA: TGTGCCAGCAGCCAACGGGGACCCGAGCAGTTCTTC
CDR3: CASSQRGPEQFF

V: TRBV11-2
size: NA
D: NA
J: TRBJ1-1
DNA: TGTGCCAGCAGCTTAGGGCGGGCCACTGAAGCTTTCTTT
CDR3: CASSLGRATEAFF

V: TRBV28
size: NA
D: NA
J: TRBJ2-2
DNA: TGTGCCAGCGGGACGAACACCGGGGAGCTGTTTTTT
CDR3: CASGTNTGELFF

V: TRBV6-2/TRBV6-3
size: NA
D: NA
J: TRBJ1-1
DNA: TGTGCCAGCAGTTACGGGGGCAGGGGTCAAGTTTTCTTT
CDR3: CASSYGGRGQVFF

V: TRBV11-3
size: NA
D: TRBD1
J: TRBJ2-2
DNA: TGTGCCAGTAGACAGGGTGCCACCGGGGAGCTGTTTTTT
CDR3: CASRQGATGELFF

V: TRBV14
size: NA
D: TRBD1
J: TRBJ1-1
DNA: TGTGCCAGCAGCCCCACGAGAACTTATTCCCCAGTTATTGAGACAGGGGGGAACACTGAAGCTTTCTTT
CDR3: CASSPTRTYSPVIETGGNTEAFF

V: TRBV6-5
size: once
D: NA
J: TRBJ2-1
DNA: TGTGCCAGCCGGCGACAAGGGAGTGAGCAGTTCTTC
CDR3: CASRRQGSEQFF

V: TRBV29-1
size: NA
D: TRBD1
J: TRBJ1-2
DNA: TGCAGCGTCTCACAGGGGAACGACTATGGCTACACCTTC
CDR3: CSVSQGNDYGYTF

V: TRBV7-8
size: NA
D: TRBD2
J: TRBJ2-7
DNA: TGTGCCAGCAGCCTCTGGGAGGGTACCGAGCAGTACTTC
CDR3: CASSLWEGTEQYF

V: TRBV27
size: NA
D: NA
J: TRBJ1-2
DNA: TGTGCCAGCAGACCCTGGCTAGGAGGAGTATATGGCTACACCTTC
CDR3: CASRPWLGGVYGYTF

V: TRBV7-9
size: NA
D: TRBD2
J: TRBJ2-1
DNA: TGTGCCAGCAGCTTAGCGGGACTAGCGGCATACAATGAGCAGTTCTTC
CDR3: CASSLAGLAAYNEQFF

V: TRBV30
size: NA
D: TRBD2
J: TRBJ2-5
DNA: TGTGCCTGGGGGGGTCTGGCTAGCGGGAGGAAGTACTTC
CDR3: CAWGGLASGRKYF

V: TRBV9
size: NA
D: NA
J: TRBJ2-1
DNA: TGTGCCAGCAGCGTAGGCCGGCGGAATAACAATGAGCAGTTCTTC
CDR3: CASSVGRRNNNEQFF

V: TRBV11-2
size: NA
D: TRBD2
J: TRBJ2-1
DNA: TGTGCCAGCAGCAAGGCCGGGACTAGCGGATACAATGAGCAGTTCTTC
CDR3: CASSKAGTSGYNEQFF

V: TRBV30
size: once
D: NA
J: TRBJ2-5
DNA: TGTGCCTGGATGACTCTAACAGGGTACCAAGAGACCCAGTACTTC
CDR3: CAWMTLTGYQETQYF

V: TRBV9
size: NA
D: TRBD1
J: TRBJ1-1
DNA: TGTGCCAGCAGCGCCAATCTGGACAGGGGAATTACGAACACTGAAGCTTTCTTT
CDR3: CASSANLDRGITNTEAFF

V: TRBV6-5
size: NA
D: TRBD1
J: TRBJ1-2
DNA: TGTGCCAGGAAAGACAGGGGGCATGGCTACACCTTC
CDR3: CARKDRGHGYTF

V: TRBV6-4
size: NA
D: NA
J: TRBJ1-1
DNA: TGTGCCAGCAGTGAAACCGCGAACACTGAAGCTTTCTTT
CDR3: CASSETANTEAFF

V: TRBV19
size: NA
D: NA
J: TRBJ1-1
DNA: TGTGCCAGTATAGATGTTTCGGGTCTTCTGACTGAAGCTTTCTTT
CDR3: CASIDVSGLLTEAFF

V: TRBV12-3/TRBV12-4
size: once
D: NA
J: TRBJ1-2
DNA: TGTGCCAGCAGCCTTTCGGACACCGGCTACACCTTC
CDR3: CASSLSDTGYTF

V: TRBV5-6
size: few
D: NA
J: TRBJ2-7
DNA: TGTGCCAGCAGCCGCGGGACAGCGAGCTCCTACGAGCAGTACTTC
CDR3: CASSRGTASSYEQYF

V: TRBV24-1
size: NA
D: NA
J: TRBJ2-2
DNA: TGTGCCACCGGTTCGGAGGGACCGAACACCGGGGAGCTGTTTTTT
CDR3: CATGSEGPNTGELFF

V: TRBV28
size: NA
D: TRBD1
J: TRBJ1-2
DNA: TGTGCCAGCAGTGTACAGGGGAGGGACTATGGCTACACCTTC
CDR3: CASSVQGRDYGYTF

V: TRBV3-1/TRBV3-2
size: NA
D: NA
J: TRBJ2-1
DNA: TGTGCCAGCAGACCCAGAGTAAGCTCCTACAATGAGCAGTTCTTC
CDR3: CASRPRVSSYNEQFF

V: TRBV7-9
size: NA
D: TRBD1
J: TRBJ2-1
DNA: TGTGCCAGCAGCTTCACCGGGACAGGGGCTGGAAATGAGCAGTTCTTC
CDR3: CASSFTGTGAGNEQFF

V: TRBV30
size: NA
D: NA
J: TRBJ2-2
DNA: TGTGCCTGGAATCCCGGGGCTACCGGGGAGCTGTTTTTT
CDR3: CAWNPGATGELFF